This T cell receptor beta chain derives from a study of blood T cells in healthy people across ages. The V end lost 2 bases, the J end lost 0 bases, and 5 bases lay between the germline ends. CDR1 is SGHRS, CDR2 YFSETQ, per germline. The length of the CDR3 is 14 residues. Donors each provided about 9.5 milliliters of peripheral blood. The authors ran a second PCR of about 7 to 11 cycles using a sample-barcoded 5' primer and a J-beta primer mix. TCRdb processed the 5' RACE reads anew with MiXCR; each CDR3 protein has one entry. The data contain 1 million to 1.2 million distinct CDR3 sequences, less than 45% of them seen just once; the ten biggest clones take up approximately 14%. This clonotype was recorded many times.

This receptor was identified in a man younger than 35 in good health. Sample: blood. This chain connects TRBV5-1 to TRBJ2-2; unclear D gene. For the CDR3, the DNA is TGCGCCAGCAGCTTAGGCACGAACACCGGGGAGCTGTTTTTT. This codes for CASSLGTNTGELFF.